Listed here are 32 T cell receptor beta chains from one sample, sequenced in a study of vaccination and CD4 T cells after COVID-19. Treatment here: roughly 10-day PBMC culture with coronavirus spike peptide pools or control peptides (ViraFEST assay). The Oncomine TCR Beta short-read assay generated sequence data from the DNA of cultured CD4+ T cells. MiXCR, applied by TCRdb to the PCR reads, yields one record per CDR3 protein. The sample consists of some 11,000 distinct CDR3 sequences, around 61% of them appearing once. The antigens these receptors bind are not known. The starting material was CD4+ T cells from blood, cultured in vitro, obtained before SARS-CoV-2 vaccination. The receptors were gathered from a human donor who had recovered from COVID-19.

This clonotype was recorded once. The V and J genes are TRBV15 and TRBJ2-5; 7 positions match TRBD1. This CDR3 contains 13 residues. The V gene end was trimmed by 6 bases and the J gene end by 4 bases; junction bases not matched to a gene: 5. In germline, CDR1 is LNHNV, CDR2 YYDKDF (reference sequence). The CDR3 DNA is TGTGCCACCAGAGAGACAGGGAGAGAGACCCAGTACTTC. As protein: CATRETGRETQYF. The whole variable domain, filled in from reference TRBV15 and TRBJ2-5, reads DAMVIQNPRYQVTQFGKPVTLSCSQTLNHNVMYWYQQKSSQAPKLLFHYYDKDFNNEADTPDNFQSRRPNTSFCFLDIRSPGLGDTAMYLCATRETGRETQYFGPGTRLLVL.

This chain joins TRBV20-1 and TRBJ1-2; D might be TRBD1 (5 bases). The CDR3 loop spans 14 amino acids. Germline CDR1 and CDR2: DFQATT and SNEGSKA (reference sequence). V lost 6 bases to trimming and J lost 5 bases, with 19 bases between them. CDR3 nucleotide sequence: TGCAGTGCGGGACCCCTCACATGGGGGTATGGCTACACCTTC. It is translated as CSAGPLTWGYGYTF.

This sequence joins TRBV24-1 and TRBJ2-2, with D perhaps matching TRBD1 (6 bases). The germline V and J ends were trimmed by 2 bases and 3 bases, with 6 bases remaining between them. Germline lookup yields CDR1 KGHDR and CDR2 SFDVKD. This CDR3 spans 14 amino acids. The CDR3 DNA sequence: TGTGCCACCAGTGATTACAGGGACACCGGGGAGCTGTTTTTT. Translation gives CATSDYRDTGELFF.

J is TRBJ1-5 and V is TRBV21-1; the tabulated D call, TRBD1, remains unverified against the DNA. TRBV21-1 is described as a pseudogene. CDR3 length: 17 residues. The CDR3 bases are TGTGCCAGCAGCAAAGGGGCCGACAGGGGTAGCAATCAGCCCCAGCATTTT. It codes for CASSKGADRGSNQPQHF.

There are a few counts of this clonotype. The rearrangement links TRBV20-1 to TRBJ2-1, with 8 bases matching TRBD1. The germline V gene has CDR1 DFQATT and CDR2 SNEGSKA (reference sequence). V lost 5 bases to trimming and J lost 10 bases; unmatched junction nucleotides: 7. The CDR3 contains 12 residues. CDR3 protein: CSASDRVEEQFF. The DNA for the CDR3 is TGCAGTGCTTCGGACAGGGTTGAAGAGCAGTTCTTC.

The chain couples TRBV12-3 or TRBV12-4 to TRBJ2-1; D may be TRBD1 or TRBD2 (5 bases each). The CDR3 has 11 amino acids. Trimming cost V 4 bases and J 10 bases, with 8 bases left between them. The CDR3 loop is CASSWGNEQFF. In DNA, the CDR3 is TGTGCCAGCAGTTGGGGGAACGAGCAGTTCTTC.

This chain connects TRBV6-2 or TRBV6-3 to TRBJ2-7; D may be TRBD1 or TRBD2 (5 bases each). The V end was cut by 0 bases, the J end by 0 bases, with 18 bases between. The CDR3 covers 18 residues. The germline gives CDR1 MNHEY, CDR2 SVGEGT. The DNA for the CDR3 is TGTGCCAGCAGTTACTCAATTTGGAAGAGGGGAAGCTCCTACGAGCAGTACTTC. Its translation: CASSYSIWKRGSSYEQYF.

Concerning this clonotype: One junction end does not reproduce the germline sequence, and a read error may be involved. CDR3 in amino acids: CAGSYSGQGAYGYTF. The CDR3 DNA reads TGTGCCGGCAGTTACTCGGGACAGGGGGCCTATGGCTACACCTTC. The genes are TRBV6-5 and TRBJ1-2; 12 bases map to TRBD1. This CDR3 has 15 residues. CDR1 and CDR2 from the germline V gene are MNHEY and SVGAGI.

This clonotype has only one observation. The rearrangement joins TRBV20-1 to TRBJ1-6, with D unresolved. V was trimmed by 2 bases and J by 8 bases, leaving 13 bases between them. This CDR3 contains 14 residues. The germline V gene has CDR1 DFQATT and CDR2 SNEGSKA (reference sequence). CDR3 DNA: TGCAGTGCTAGACGGGATTTTTTGGATTCACCCCTCCACTTT. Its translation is CSARRDFLDSPLHF.

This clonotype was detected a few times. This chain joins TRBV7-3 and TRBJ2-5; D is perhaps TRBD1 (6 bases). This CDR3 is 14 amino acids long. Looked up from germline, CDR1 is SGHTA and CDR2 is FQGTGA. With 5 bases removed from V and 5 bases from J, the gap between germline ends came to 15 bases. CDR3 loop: CASSPTGMGETQYF. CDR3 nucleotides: TGTGCCAGCAGCCCTACAGGGATGGGGGAGACCCAGTACTTC.

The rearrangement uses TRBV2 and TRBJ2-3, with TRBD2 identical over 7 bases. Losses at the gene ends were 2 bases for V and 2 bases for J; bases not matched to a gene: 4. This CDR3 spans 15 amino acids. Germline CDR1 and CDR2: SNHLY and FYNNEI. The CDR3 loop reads CASSEPSGNTDTQYF. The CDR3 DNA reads TGTGCCAGCAGTGAACCCAGCGGGAACACAGATACGCAGTATTTT.

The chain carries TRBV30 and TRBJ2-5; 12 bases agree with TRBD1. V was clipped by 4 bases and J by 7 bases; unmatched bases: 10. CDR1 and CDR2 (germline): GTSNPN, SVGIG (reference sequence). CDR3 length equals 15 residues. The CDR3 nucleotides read TGTGCCTGGATTAACCGGGACAGGGGGCAGGGGACCCAGTACTTC. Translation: CAWINRDRGQGTQYF.

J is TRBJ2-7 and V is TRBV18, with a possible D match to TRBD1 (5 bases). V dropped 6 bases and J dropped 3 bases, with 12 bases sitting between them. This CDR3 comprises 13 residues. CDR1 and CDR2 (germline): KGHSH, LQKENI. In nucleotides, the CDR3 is TGTGCCAGCTCTTTTGCAGGGAACTACGAGCAGTACTTC. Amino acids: CASSFAGNYEQYF.

Here the CDR3 reads CASSAGTGNQPQHF. In DNA, the CDR3 is TGTGCCAGCAGCGCAGGTACCGGCAATCAGCCCCAGCATTTT. J is TRBJ1-5 and V is TRBV7-9; unclear D gene. Trimming left V 5 bases short and J 2 bases short, with 10 bases between. Germline V gene lookup returns CDR1 SEHNR and CDR2 FQNEAQ (reference sequence). The CDR3 has 14 residues.

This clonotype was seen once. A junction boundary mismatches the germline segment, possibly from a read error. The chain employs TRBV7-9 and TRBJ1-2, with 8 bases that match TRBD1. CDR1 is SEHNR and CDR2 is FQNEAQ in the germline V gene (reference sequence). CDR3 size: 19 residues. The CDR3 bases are TGTGCCGGCAGCCAACGAGTCCCGGGACAGGCCCGACAGGGCCTGGGCTACACCTTC. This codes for CAGSQRVPGQARQGLGYTF.

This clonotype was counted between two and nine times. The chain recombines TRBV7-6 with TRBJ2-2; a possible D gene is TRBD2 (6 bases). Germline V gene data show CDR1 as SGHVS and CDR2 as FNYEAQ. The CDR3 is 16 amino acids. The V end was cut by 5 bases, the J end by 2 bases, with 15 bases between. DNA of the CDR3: TGTGCCAGCAGCCGTGGGGGGACTGTTAACACCGGGGAGCTGTTTTTT. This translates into CASSRGGTVNTGELFF.

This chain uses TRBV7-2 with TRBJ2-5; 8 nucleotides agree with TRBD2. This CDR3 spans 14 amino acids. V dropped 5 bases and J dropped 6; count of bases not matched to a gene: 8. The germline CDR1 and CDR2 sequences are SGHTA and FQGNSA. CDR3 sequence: CASSPGLGWQTQYF. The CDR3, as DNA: TGTGCCAGCAGCCCGGGACTAGGATGGCAGACCCAGTACTTC.

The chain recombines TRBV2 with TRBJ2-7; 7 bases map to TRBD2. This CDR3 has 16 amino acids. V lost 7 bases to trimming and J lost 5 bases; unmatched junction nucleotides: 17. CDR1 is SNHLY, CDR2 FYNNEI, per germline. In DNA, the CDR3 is TGTGCCAGCAAGCGGACTAGTGGTAGTTCTTTCGACGAGCAGTACTTC. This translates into CASKRTSGSSFDEQYF.

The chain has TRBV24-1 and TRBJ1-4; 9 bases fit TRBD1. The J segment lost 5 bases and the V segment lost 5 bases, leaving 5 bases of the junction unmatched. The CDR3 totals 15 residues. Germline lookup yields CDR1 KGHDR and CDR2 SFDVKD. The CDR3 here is CATSVQGAPNEKLFF. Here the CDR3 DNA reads TGTGCCACCAGTGTACAGGGGGCGCCGAATGAAAAACTGTTTTTT.

The CDR3 DNA is TGTGCCACCCGAGGTAGCGGGAGAGATACGCAGTATTTT. As protein: CATRGSGRDTQYF. The gene calls are TRBV27 and TRBJ2-3, with 9 bases lining up with TRBD2. The CDR3 is 13 amino acids. Looked up from germline, CDR1 is MNHEY and CDR2 is SMNVEV (reference sequence). V gave up 10 bases and J gave up 5 bases; unmatched junction bases: 7.

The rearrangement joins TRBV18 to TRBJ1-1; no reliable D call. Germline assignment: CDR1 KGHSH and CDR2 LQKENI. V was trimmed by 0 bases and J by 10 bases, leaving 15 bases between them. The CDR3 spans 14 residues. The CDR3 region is CASSPPRGSTGAFF. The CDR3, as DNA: TGTGCCAGCTCACCACCGAGAGGGTCGACCGGAGCTTTCTTT.

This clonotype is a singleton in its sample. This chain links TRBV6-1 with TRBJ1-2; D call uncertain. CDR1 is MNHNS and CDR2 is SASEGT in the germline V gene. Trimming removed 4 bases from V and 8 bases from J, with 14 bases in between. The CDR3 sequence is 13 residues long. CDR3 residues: CASSGPSVRGYTF. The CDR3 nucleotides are TGTGCCAGCAGTGGACCCTCGGTTCGGGGCTACACCTTC.

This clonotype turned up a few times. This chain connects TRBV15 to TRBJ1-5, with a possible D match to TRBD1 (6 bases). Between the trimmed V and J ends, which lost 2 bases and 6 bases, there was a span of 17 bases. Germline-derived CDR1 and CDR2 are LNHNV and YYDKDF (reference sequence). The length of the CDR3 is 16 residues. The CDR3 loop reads CATSRPGTRSRQPQHF. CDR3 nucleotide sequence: TGTGCCACCAGCAGACCCGGGACACGTTCTCGTCAGCCCCAGCATTTT.

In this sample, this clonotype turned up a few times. In DNA, the CDR3 is TGCAGTGCCGTACGGACAGGGGACTTCACAGATACGCAGTATTTT. Amino acids: CSAVRTGDFTDTQYF. The gene calls are TRBV20-1 and TRBJ2-3, with 9 positions matching TRBD1. Germline-derived CDR1 and CDR2 are DFQATT and SNEGSKA (reference sequence). V lost 6 bases and J lost 2; bases outside the gene matches: 9. The CDR3 sequence is 15 residues long.

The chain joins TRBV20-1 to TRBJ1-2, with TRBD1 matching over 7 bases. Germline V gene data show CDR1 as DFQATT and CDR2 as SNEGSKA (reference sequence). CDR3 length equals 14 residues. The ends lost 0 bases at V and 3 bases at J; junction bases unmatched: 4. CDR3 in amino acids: CSAREGQQYYGYTF. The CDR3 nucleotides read TGCAGTGCTAGAGAGGGACAGCAATACTATGGCTACACCTTC.

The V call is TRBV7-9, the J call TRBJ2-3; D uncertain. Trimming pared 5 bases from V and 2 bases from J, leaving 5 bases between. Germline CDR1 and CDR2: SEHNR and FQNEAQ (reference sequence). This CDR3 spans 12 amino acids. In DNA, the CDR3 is TGTGCCAGCAGCCCGGACACAGATACGCAGTATTTT. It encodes CASSPDTDTQYF.

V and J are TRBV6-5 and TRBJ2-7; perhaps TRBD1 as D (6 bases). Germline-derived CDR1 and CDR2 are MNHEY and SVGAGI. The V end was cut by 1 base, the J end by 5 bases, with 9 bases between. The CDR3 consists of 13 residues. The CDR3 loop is CASSYLGGHEQYF. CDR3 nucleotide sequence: TGTGCCAGCAGTTACTTAGGGGGTCACGAGCAGTACTTC.

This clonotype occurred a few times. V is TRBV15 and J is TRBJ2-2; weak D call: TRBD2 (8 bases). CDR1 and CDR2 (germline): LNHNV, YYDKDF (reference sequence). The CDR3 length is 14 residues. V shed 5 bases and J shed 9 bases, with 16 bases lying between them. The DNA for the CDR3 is TGTGCCACCAGCCGGGAGGGGGCCGGCAGGGAGCTGTTTTTT. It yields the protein CATSREGAGRELFF.

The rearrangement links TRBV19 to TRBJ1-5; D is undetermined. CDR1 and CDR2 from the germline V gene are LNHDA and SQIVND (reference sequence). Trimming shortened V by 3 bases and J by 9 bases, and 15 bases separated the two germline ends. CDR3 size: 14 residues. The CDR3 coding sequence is TGTGCCAGTAGTATGTCAGTGGACCGAGGGCCCCAGCATTTT. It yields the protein CASSMSVDRGPQHF.

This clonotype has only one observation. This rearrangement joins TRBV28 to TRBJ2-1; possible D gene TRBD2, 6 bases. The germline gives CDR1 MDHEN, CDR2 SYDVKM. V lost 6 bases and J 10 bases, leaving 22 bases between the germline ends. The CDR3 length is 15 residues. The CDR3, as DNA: TGTGCCAGCAGCGCCCCAGGGTACCGGGAGCAGGAGCAGTTCTTC. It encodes CASSAPGYREQEQFF.

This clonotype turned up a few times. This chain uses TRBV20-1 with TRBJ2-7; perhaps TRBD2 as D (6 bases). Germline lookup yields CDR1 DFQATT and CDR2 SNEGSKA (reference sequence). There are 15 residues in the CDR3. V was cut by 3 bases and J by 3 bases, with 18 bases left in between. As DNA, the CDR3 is TGCAGTGCTAGGCTGGTGGAGGGCGCCGACTACGAGCAGTACTTC. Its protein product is CSARLVEGADYEQYF.

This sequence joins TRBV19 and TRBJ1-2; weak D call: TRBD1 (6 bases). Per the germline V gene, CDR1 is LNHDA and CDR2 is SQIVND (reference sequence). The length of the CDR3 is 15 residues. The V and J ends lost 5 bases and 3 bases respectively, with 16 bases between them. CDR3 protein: CASSRTATSHYGYTF. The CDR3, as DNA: TGTGCCAGTAGTCGGACAGCGACGAGTCACTATGGCTACACCTTC.